The 12 T cell receptor beta chains in this list originate from one sample, sequenced in a study of siplizumab effects on memory and regulatory T cells. Measured with immunoSEQ multiplex PCR; TCRdb has only the in-frame clones, and not every one. The sample carries about 100,000 clones, 94% recorded once. Sequenced: non-Treg CD4+ T cells sorted from blood. The receptors were sampled from a human donor in good health.

The CDR3: CASSPQRQTNEQFF. Here the CDR3 DNA reads TGTGCCAGCTCACCACAGAGACAAACCAATGAGCAGTTCTTC. The gene calls are TRBV18 and TRBJ2-1; D not resolved. CDR1 is KGHSH, CDR2 LQKENI, per germline. Trimming took 1 base from V and 6 from J, leaving 10 bases between them. The CDR3 totals 14 residues. Supplemented by reference TRBV18 and TRBJ2-1, the full variable domain reads NAGVMQNPRHLVRRRGQEARLRCSPMKGHSHVYWYRQLPEEGLKFMVYLQKENIIDESGMPKERFSAEFPKEGPSILRIQQVVRGDSAAYFCASSPQRQTNEQFFGPGTRLTVL.

The gene calls are TRBV19 and TRBJ2-1; no firm D call. CDR1 is LNHDA and CDR2 is SQIVND in the germline V gene (reference sequence). The CDR3 totals 13 residues. The ends were cut back, 4 bases at V and 6 bases at J, with 10 bases in the middle. The CDR3 DNA is TGTGCCAGTAGTACCCCTGGACGCAATGAGCAGTTCTTC. Encoded protein: CASSTPGRNEQFF. Combining the CDR3 with reference TRBV19 and TRBJ2-1 gives the whole variable domain DGGITQSPKYLFRKEGQNVTLSCEQNLNHDAMYWYRQDPGQGLRLIYYSQIVNDFQKGDIAEGYSVSREKKESFPLTVTSAQKNPTAFYLCASSTPGRNEQFFGPGTRLTVL.

This clone was detected a few times. The chain links TRBV29-1 to TRBJ2-3; D might be TRBD2 (5 bases). V dropped 4 bases and J dropped 4 bases, with 12 bases sitting between them. Germline V gene data show CDR1 as SQVTM and CDR2 as ANQGSEA. The CDR3 has 13 amino acids. Written as DNA, the CDR3 is TGCAGCGTTGGTGCAGGAGGCCCAGATACGCAGTATTTT. Translated: CSVGAGGPDTQYF.

The chain has TRBV5-6 and TRBJ2-7; D could derive from TRBD1 or TRBD2 (5 bases each). Trimming left V 3 bases short and J 7 bases short, with 20 bases between. The germline gives CDR1 SGHDT, CDR2 YYEEEE. There are 15 residues in the CDR3. The CDR3 loop is CASSSYTGTRGEQYF. The CDR3 nucleotides read TGTGCCAGCAGCTCCTATACAGGAACCCGAGGGGAGCAGTACTTC.

The chain couples TRBV11-3 to TRBJ2-1; 7 bases line up with TRBD1. CDR1 is SGHNT and CDR2 is YENEEA in the germline V gene. This CDR3 has 16 amino acids. Trimming cost V 5 bases and J 5 bases; bases outside gene matches: 12. The CDR3 region has the DNA TGTGCCAGCAGCCATTCCGGGACAGCGTACGACAATGAGCAGTTCTTC. It is translated as CASSHSGTAYDNEQFF.

CDR3 sequence: CASRQFEYSNQPQHF. For the CDR3, the DNA is TGTGCCAGTAGGCAATTCGAATATAGCAATCAGCCCCAGCATTTT. The rearrangement uses TRBV19 and TRBJ1-5, with D unclear. The germline V gene has CDR1 LNHDA and CDR2 SQIVND (reference sequence). The CDR3 contains 15 residues. The V and J ends lost 6 bases and 0 bases respectively, with 12 bases between them. Together with reference TRBV19 and TRBJ1-5, the CDR3 gives the full variable domain: DGGITQSPKYLFRKEGQNVTLSCEQNLNHDAMYWYRQDPGQGLRLIYYSQIVNDFQKGDIAEGYSVSREKKESFPLTVTSAQKNPTAFYLCASRQFEYSNQPQHFGDGTRLSIL.

V usage is TRBV19 and J usage is TRBJ1-1; D not resolved. V was pared by 3 bases and J by 5 bases, with 13 bases between. From germline, CDR1 is LNHDA and CDR2 SQIVND (reference sequence). The CDR3 runs to 14 residues. The CDR3 region has the DNA TGTGCCAGTAGTATGAGTCGTATCGGGACTGAAGCTTTCTTT. This sequence encodes CASSMSRIGTEAFF.

This chain joins TRBV10-2 and TRBJ2-7; D might be TRBD2 (5 bases). CDR3 length: 15 amino acids. The germline V and J ends were trimmed by 2 bases and 0 bases, with 11 bases remaining between them. In germline, CDR1 is WSHSY, CDR2 SAAADI. CDR3: CASSEAWETSYEQYF. The CDR3 coding sequence is TGCGCCAGCAGTGAGGCTTGGGAGACCTCCTACGAGCAGTACTTC.

This chain links TRBV25-1 with TRBJ2-7; the match to TRBD1 covers 7 bases. There are 14 residues in the CDR3. After removal of 4 bases from V and 1 base from J, the junction contained 4 bases not matched to a gene. CDR1 and CDR2 from the germline V gene are MGHDK and SYGVNS. The CDR3 DNA follows: TGTGCCAGCAGTGGCCCAGGGGGTTCCTACGAGCAGTACTTC. It specifies CASSGPGGSYEQYF.

The chain employs TRBV19 and TRBJ2-7; 8 bases match TRBD2. With 1 base clipped from V and 2 bases from J, the junction kept 22 bases outside the gene matches. This CDR3 has 21 amino acids. Germline V lookup: CDR1 LNHDA, CDR2 SQIVND (reference sequence). The CDR3 nucleotides read TGTGCCAGTAGTATAGGCCCTACGAGCGGGAGTTTACGGCTACTCCCCTACGAGCAGTACTTC. It specifies CASSIGPTSGSLRLLPYEQYF.

The chain couples TRBV19 to TRBJ2-1; D call uncertain. CDR3 length: 13 amino acids. CDR1 and CDR2 (germline): LNHDA, SQIVND (reference sequence). Trimming pared 7 bases from V and 4 bases from J, leaving 11 bases between. The CDR3 reads CASKAANYNEQFF. For the CDR3, the DNA is TGTGCCAGTAAGGCGGCTAATTACAATGAGCAGTTCTTC. The whole variable domain, remainder taken from reference TRBV19 and TRBJ2-1, is DGGITQSPKYLFRKEGQNVTLSCEQNLNHDAMYWYRQDPGQGLRLIYYSQIVNDFQKGDIAEGYSVSREKKESFPLTVTSAQKNPTAFYLCASKAANYNEQFFGPGTRLTVL.

V usage is TRBV11-1 and J usage is TRBJ2-7, with 7 bases lining up with TRBD2. The CDR3 runs 14 residues. V shed 7 bases, J shed 3 bases, and the junction held 9 bases outside the gene matches. Germline-derived CDR1 and CDR2 are SGHAT and FQDESV (reference sequence). The CDR3 DNA sequence: TGTGCCAGCAAACAAAGCGGGATCGGCTACGAGCAGTACTTC. Translation: CASKQSGIGYEQYF.